The 25 T cell receptor beta chains listed next were all sequenced from one sample in a study of cytomegalovirus exposure and HLA in healthy donors. The PCR was carried out with 60 Vbeta primers and 13 Jbeta primers. TCRdb keeps only in-frame clones here, not all; method: immunoSEQ multiplex PCR. Altogether 130,000 to 150,000 clones are present, roughly three quarters being singletons, with the ten largest covering around 4.9%. Sequencing was performed on PBMCs. These receptors all stem from a male donor in good health and CMV-seronegative.

This clone showed up just a few times. The chain employs TRBV9 and TRBJ2-3, with D perhaps TRBD2 (7 bases). The CDR3 sequence is 15 residues long. Germline-derived CDR1 and CDR2 are SGDLS and YYNGEE. The V end was cut by 3 bases, the J end by 4 bases, with 15 bases between. In nucleotides, the CDR3 is TGTGCCAGCAGCGCGCAAGGGGGGGCCTCAGATACGCAGTATTTT. Amino acids: CASSAQGGASDTQYF.

The genes are TRBV9 and TRBJ2-3; TRBD2 matches 10 bases. Germline CDR1 is SGDLS and CDR2 is YYNGEE. The CDR3 consists of 17 residues. The ends lost 0 bases at V and 4 bases at J; junction bases unmatched: 8. The CDR3 nucleotides are TGTGCCAGCAGCGTAGTGGGGAGCGGGGGGGCGGCAGATACGCAGTATTTT. Translating it yields CASSVVGSGGAADTQYF.

The chain has TRBV6-1 and TRBJ1-3; 7 positions agree with TRBD1. The CDR3 extends over 14 amino acids. J lost 4 bases, V lost 4 bases, and 4 bases had no gene match. Germline CDR1 MNHNS, CDR2 SASEGT. The CDR3 loop is CASSVRGLGNTIYF. CDR3 in DNA: TGTGCCAGCAGTGTTAGGGGGCTCGGAAACACCATATATTTT.

The gene calls are TRBV11-2 and TRBJ2-4, with a tentative D call TRBD2 (6 bases). This CDR3 is 15 amino acids long. V was trimmed by 3 bases and J by 0 bases, leaving 9 bases between them. CDR1 and CDR2 from the germline V gene are SGHAT and FQNNGV. CDR3 bases: TGTGCCAGCAGCTTCGGGGGTATAGCCAAAAACATTCAGTACTTC. Translating gives CASSFGGIAKNIQYF.

This clone was seen a single time. The J gene is TRBJ1-1, the V gene TRBV5-4; 10 nucleotides agree with TRBD1. In germline, CDR1 is SGHNT, CDR2 YYREEE (reference sequence). The CDR3 has 16 amino acids. Germline trimming cut 6 bases from V and 2 bases from J; bases unmatched to any gene: 10. CDR3 loop: CASKMTGGGGNTEAFF. CDR3 nucleotide sequence: TGTGCCAGCAAGATGACAGGGGGCGGGGGAAACACTGAAGCTTTCTTT. The complete variable domain, with remaining parts taken from reference TRBV5-4 and TRBJ1-1, reads ETGVTQSPTHLIKTRGQQVTLRCSSQSGHNTVSWYQQALGQGPQFIFQYYREEENGRGNFPPRFSGLQFPNYSSELNVNALELDDSALYLCASKMTGGGGNTEAFFGQGTRLTVV.

This chain connects TRBV5-1 to TRBJ2-7; weak D call: TRBD2 (6 bases). The V and J ends lost 0 bases and 4 bases respectively, with 11 bases between them. Germline CDR1 SGHRS, CDR2 YFSETQ. This CDR3 has 14 residues. The CDR3 DNA reads TGCGCCAGCAGCTTGGACGCGGGACTGTACGAGCAGTACTTC. Its protein is CASSLDAGLYEQYF.

The chain couples TRBV7-9 to TRBJ2-2, with TRBD1 matching over 10 bases. The V gene's germline CDR1 is SEHNR and CDR2 FQNEAQ (reference sequence). This CDR3 contains 17 residues. Trimming cost V 5 bases and J 0 bases; bases outside gene matches: 6. CDR3 DNA sequence: TGTGCCAGCAGCCGGGACAGGGGCCGTTCGAACACCGGGGAGCTGTTTTTT. Translation: CASSRDRGRSNTGELFF.

The J gene is TRBJ2-3, the V gene TRBV15, with D possibly TRBD2 on 6 matching bases. The CDR3 runs 12 residues. V lost 1 base and J lost 9, with 8 bases in between. The germline V gene has CDR1 LNHNV and CDR2 YYDKDF (reference sequence). CDR3 residues: CATSRVGGTQYF. DNA for the CDR3: TGTGCCACCAGCAGAGTTGGGGGGACGCAGTATTTT.

This clone was seen more than once but under ten times. This rearrangement joins TRBV29-1 to TRBJ2-7, with TRBD1 as a possible D gene (6 bases). The CDR3 contains 15 residues. V lost 6 bases and J lost 8, with 26 bases in between. Germline assignment: CDR1 SQVTM and CDR2 ANQGSEA. The CDR3 reads CSVVLGRTAASQQYF. The CDR3 DNA follows: TGCAGCGTAGTTCTAGGAAGGACAGCCGCCTCCCAGCAGTACTTC.

This clone showed up just once. The J gene is TRBJ1-1, the V gene TRBV9; D is ambiguous. This CDR3 has 15 amino acids. The V and J ends lost 3 bases and 1 base respectively, with 13 bases between them. Germline CDR1 reads SGDLS; CDR2 reads YYNGEE. DNA of the CDR3: TGTGCCAGCAGCGCCACGGCACAGTGGAACACTGAAGCTTTCTTT. Protein sequence: CASSATAQWNTEAFF.

This clone was picked up one time. V and J are TRBV5-1 and TRBJ2-3, with D maybe TRBD2 (6 bases). The CDR3 extends over 15 amino acids. Germline assignment: CDR1 SGHRS and CDR2 YFSETQ. V lost 4 bases and J lost 4, with 16 bases in between. CDR3 sequence: CASSPGSREADTQYF. The DNA of the CDR3 is TGCGCCAGCAGCCCCGGGAGCAGGGAGGCAGATACGCAGTATTTT. Full variable domain (outside the CDR3, taken from reference TRBV5-1 and TRBJ2-3): KAGVTQTPRYLIKTRGQQVTLSCSPISGHRSVSWYQQTPGQGLQFLFEYFSETQRNKGNFPGRFSGRQFSNSRSEMNVSTLELGDSALYLCASSPGSREADTQYFGPGTRLTVL.

This chain links TRBV11-2 with TRBJ2-5, with D possibly TRBD1 on 6 matching bases. V was trimmed by 5 bases and J by 5 bases, leaving 18 bases between them. The CDR3 runs to 15 residues. Germline loops: CDR1 SGHAT, CDR2 FQNNGV. CDR3 loop: CASSRATGRVETQYF. In nucleotides, the CDR3 is TGTGCCAGCAGCCGAGCGACAGGCCGAGTGGAGACCCAGTACTTC.

The V call is TRBV2, the J call TRBJ1-3; D is ambiguous. CDR3 size: 16 residues. Trimming stripped 8 bases from V and 1 base from J, with 18 bases between. Germline loops: CDR1 SNHLY, CDR2 FYNNEI. The CDR3 loop reads CASAYWSDISGNTIYF. CDR3 nucleotide sequence: TGTGCCAGCGCCTACTGGTCCGACATTTCTGGAAACACCATATATTTT.

V is TRBV25-1 and J is TRBJ2-2; 8 bases are a match to TRBD1. Per the germline V gene, CDR1 is MGHDK and CDR2 is SYGVNS. The ends lost 6 bases at V and 7 bases at J; junction bases unmatched: 10. This CDR3 has 15 residues. Here the CDR3 DNA reads TGTGCCAGCAGACAGGACAGGGCCGCCCACGGGGAGCTGTTTTTT. This sequence encodes CASRQDRAAHGELFF.

With regard to this clone: The junction differs from germline at one of its ends, possibly a read error. V is TRBV15 and J is TRBJ2-4, with 7 bases aligning to TRBD1. CDR1 LNHNV and CDR2 YYDKDF come from the germline V gene (reference sequence). This CDR3 has 15 residues. CDR3 protein: CATSREQGTKNIQYF. The CDR3 nucleotides read TGTGCCACCAGCCGAGAACAGGGGACCAAAAACATTCAGTACTTC. Full variable domain (remainder filled in from reference TRBV15 and TRBJ2-4): DAMVIQNPRYQVTQFGKPVTLSCSQTLNHNVMYWYQQKSSQAPKLLFHYYDKDFNNEADTPDNFQSRRPNTSFCFLDIRSPGLGDTAMYLCATSREQGTKNIQYFGAGTRLSVL.

This clone has only a few counts. This sequence joins TRBV7-6 and TRBJ2-5, with TRBD1 as a possible D gene (5 bases). The CDR3 has 13 amino acids. Looked up from germline, CDR1 is SGHVS and CDR2 is FNYEAQ. The germline V and J ends were trimmed by 5 bases and 5 bases, with 12 bases remaining between them. DNA for the CDR3: TGTGCCAGCAGCCGGACACCACTTGAGACCCAGTACTTC. Its translation: CASSRTPLETQYF.

J is TRBJ2-1 and V is TRBV6-5, with TRBD1 as a possible D gene (5 bases). This CDR3 is built from 15 residues. Germline CDR1 is MNHEY and CDR2 is SVGAGI. The V end lost 3 bases, the J end lost 7 bases, and 16 bases lay between the germline ends. CDR3 protein: CASSYGQGTQNEQFF. DNA for the CDR3: TGTGCCAGCAGTTATGGGCAGGGTACACAAAATGAGCAGTTCTTC.

This chain connects TRBV4-1 to TRBJ2-5; 8 nucleotides match TRBD1. V shed 3 bases, J shed 1 base, and the junction held 7 bases outside the gene matches. The CDR3 covers 16 residues. The germline V gene has CDR1 MGHRA and CDR2 YSYEKL. In DNA form, the CDR3 reads TGCGCCAGCAGCCAGGGGGGAGGACAGGGCCAAGAGACCCAGTACTTC. It specifies CASSQGGGQGQETQYF.

This chain links TRBV6-5 with TRBJ2-2; D possibly corresponds to TRBD1 (6 bases). This CDR3 comprises 16 residues. Between the trimmed V and J ends, which lost 2 bases and 8 bases, there was a span of 18 bases. Germline CDR1 MNHEY, CDR2 SVGAGI. The CDR3: CASSYGPDRSAGELFF. The CDR3 nucleotides are TGTGCCAGCAGTTACGGGCCCGACAGGTCGGCGGGGGAGCTGTTTTTT.

The rearrangement links TRBV9 to TRBJ1-2; 9 nucleotides align to TRBD1. The germline CDR1 and CDR2 sequences are SGDLS and YYNGEE. The CDR3 runs 13 residues. V trimming: 2 bases; J trimming: 10 bases; junction bases outside the gene matches: 6. The CDR3 DNA follows: TGTGCCAGCAGCGTTACCGGGACAGGGTACTACACCTTC. Translated, it gives CASSVTGTGYYTF.

This clone has more than one count but fewer than ten. The chain recombines TRBV7-3 with TRBJ2-5, with D possibly being TRBD1 (6 bases). CDR3 size: 13 residues. Germline CDR1 and CDR2: SGHTA and FQGTGA. Trimming took off 5 bases at V and 1 base at J, with 8 bases between the two ends. The CDR3 reads CASSRQVQETQYF. CDR3 DNA: TGTGCCAGCAGCCGACAGGTCCAAGAGACCCAGTACTTC.

The V call is TRBV7-9, the J call TRBJ1-1, with 7 bases matching TRBD1. This CDR3 region has 15 residues. The V segment lost 0 bases and the J segment 4 bases; nucleotides outside the gene matches: 5. Germline CDR1 is SEHNR and CDR2 is FQNEAQ (reference sequence). The CDR3 spells CASSLAIRDSTEAFF. The CDR3 nucleotides are TGTGCCAGCAGCTTAGCGATCCGGGACAGCACTGAAGCTTTCTTT.

The gene calls are TRBV5-4 and TRBJ1-2; possibly TRBD1 for D (5 bases). Germline loops: CDR1 SGHNT, CDR2 YYREEE (reference sequence). CDR3 length: 13 amino acids. V gave up 0 bases and J gave up 8 bases, with 11 bases separating them. Here the CDR3 reads CASSLVGAEGYTF. CDR3 DNA sequence: TGTGCCAGCAGCTTGGTTGGGGCGGAGGGCTACACCTTC.

CDR3 bases: TGTGCCAGCAGCCAAGCGGGGTTCTATGGCTACACCTTC. Amino acids: CASSQAGFYGYTF. The V and J genes are TRBV14 and TRBJ1-2; D is unresolved. The CDR3 is 13 residues long. Germline CDR1 SGHDN, CDR2 FVKESK. Deletions cut 1 base from V and 4 bases from J, with 7 bases between.

This clone was observed a handful of times. The gene calls are TRBV5-1 and TRBJ2-7; 7 nucleotides align to TRBD1. The CDR3 covers 15 residues. J gave up 5 bases and V 4 bases, and 12 bases lay outside the gene matches. Per germline, CDR1 SGHRS and CDR2 YFSETQ. CDR3 in amino acids: CASSPGTVPWDEQYF. The DNA of the CDR3 is TGCGCCAGCAGCCCCGGGACAGTGCCCTGGGACGAGCAGTACTTC.